This T cell receptor (beta chain) came from a study of OX40 agonist ivuxolimab in advanced cancers. As for the study in general: Patients received the agonistic anti-OX40 (CD134) antibody ivuxolimab. The patients received ivuxolimab by intravenous route every 2 weeks at 0.01 to 10 mg/kg. Study-level points and caveats: Clonal expansion was seen in CD4+ and CD8+ blood T cells by week 6 at 0.1 to 3.0 mg/kg. Averaged across samples, CD8+ T cells carried more expanded clones than CD4+ did.

Data came from immunoSEQ multiplex PCR; TCRdb stores just in-frame clones and leaves some out. The sample gives approximately 70,000 clones, around 88% of which show up once; 2% to 2.5% is in the top ten. Looked up from germline, CDR1 is SGHTA and CDR2 is FQGNSA. There are 14 residues in the CDR3. Germline trimming cut 5 bases from V and 6 bases from J; bases unmatched to any gene: 6. Worth noting for this clone: Its antigen is unidentified.

J is TRBJ1-5 and V is TRBV7-2; TRBD1 agrees at 8 bases. Sequencing used CD4+ or CD8+ T cells sorted from blood, obtained in a trial of the OX40 agonist ivuxolimab. The TCR originated in an adult with an advanced solid tumor such as melanoma, head and neck, liver or kidney cancer. For the CDR3, the DNA is TGTGCCAGCAGCGCGCAGGGGGCTTTTCAGCCCCAGCATTTT. Amino acid sequence: CASSAQGAFQPQHF.